The 18 T cell receptor beta chains below all came from one sample that was sequenced in a study of persistence of HIV-infected CD4 T cells. Cells were stimulated with CMV-infected fibroblast lysates at roughly 10 ug/mL. Responding CD4+ T cells were sorted by upregulation of both CD40 ligand and CD69. Which antigens these TCRs recognize remains unknown. This was the immunoSEQ version 4 assay in survey mode. Assay: immunoSEQ multiplex PCR; the TCRdb copy retains only in-frame clones and omits some. The sample contains approximately 19,000 clones, about 65% of which appear only once. The sequencing used CD4+ T cells sorted from PBMCs after approximately 19-hour stimulation, collected from a patient who received antiretroviral therapy. The receptors were gathered from an adult woman with HIV who was CMV-seropositive.

This clone was recorded only once. This chain connects TRBV5-4 to TRBJ1-1; weak D call: TRBD1 (6 bases). V shed 3 bases and J shed 2 bases, with 11 bases lying between them. The CDR3 spans 14 residues. Germline CDR1 reads SGHNT; CDR2 reads YYREEE (reference sequence). CDR3 bases: TGTGCCAGCAGCTCCCGGACAGTAAACACTGAAGCTTTCTTT. It codes for CASSSRTVNTEAFF.

This clone was recorded once. The chain combines TRBV9 with TRBJ2-6, with D perhaps given as TRBD1 or TRBD2 (5 bases each). Trimming shortened V by 3 bases and J by 0 bases, and 10 bases separated the two germline ends. The CDR3 has 16 amino acids. In germline, CDR1 is SGDLS, CDR2 YYNGEE. The CDR3 reads CASSARDRSGANVLTF. CDR3 nucleotides: TGTGCCAGCAGCGCGAGGGACCGCTCTGGGGCCAACGTCCTGACTTTC.

This clone was seen a few times. The chain joins TRBV6-4 to TRBJ2-1; 8 positions agree with TRBD2. Germline V lookup: CDR1 MRHNA, CDR2 SNTAGT. The CDR3 contains 15 residues. Germline trimming cut 6 bases from V and 9 bases from J; bases unmatched to any gene: 13. CDR3 DNA sequence: TGTGCCAGCAGCACCTTAGCGGGGAGGCAGGGTGAGCAGTTCTTC. This codes for CASSTLAGRQGEQFF.

The V and J genes are TRBV29-1 and TRBJ2-7; 8 nucleotides align to TRBD1. CDR3 length equals 12 residues. CDR1 is SQVTM, CDR2 ANQGSEA, per germline. J lost 6 bases, V lost 6 bases, and 7 bases had no gene match. CDR3 region: CSVDGTGAEQYF. Written as DNA, the CDR3 is TGCAGCGTCGATGGGACAGGCGCCGAGCAGTACTTC.

This clone was recorded once. The rearrangement joins TRBV29-1 to TRBJ2-1; TRBD2 agrees at 8 bases. Trimming removed 6 bases from V and 8 bases from J; junction bases left unmatched: 9. The CDR3 is 13 residues long. Germline V CDR1 and CDR2: SQVTM, ANQGSEA. Written as DNA, the CDR3 is TGCAGCGTGGATTTAGCGGGGTTGGATGAGCAGTTCTTC. Translating it yields CSVDLAGLDEQFF.

The chain couples TRBV6-2 or TRBV6-3 to TRBJ2-3, with 7 bases aligning to TRBD2. The CDR3 consists of 17 residues. Germline V gives CDR1 MNHEY, CDR2 SVGEGT. J lost 3 bases, V lost 6 bases, and 15 bases had no gene match. The CDR3 sequence: CASSPLDVGGETDTQYF. In DNA form, the CDR3 reads TGTGCCAGCAGCCCCCTTGATGTGGGGGGGGAGACAGATACGCAGTATTTT.

The chain employs TRBV3-1 (or the pseudogene TRBV3-2) and TRBJ1-2; 10 bases map to TRBD1. Germline loops: CDR1 LGHDT, CDR2 YNNKEL (reference sequence). Trimming removed 4 bases from V and 8 bases from J; junction bases left unmatched: 7. The CDR3 has 14 amino acids. This chain's CDR3 is CASSPGTGARGYTF. The CDR3 coding sequence is TGTGCCAGCAGCCCGGGGACAGGGGCGAGGGGCTACACCTTC.

A single count supports this clone. In DNA form, the CDR3 reads TGTGCCAGCAGTGAAGGCCAAGACTATGGCTACACCTTC. Its translation: CASSEGQDYGYTF. The chain carries TRBV6-1 and TRBJ1-2, with D uncertain. CDR1 and CDR2 (germline): MNHNS, SASEGT. V lost 1 base, J lost 3 bases, and 6 bases lay in between. The CDR3 totals 13 residues.

This clone was detected once. V usage is TRBV12-3 or TRBV12-4 and J usage is TRBJ2-7; D is unclear. The CDR3 is 13 amino acids. V lost 5 bases and J lost 5, with 13 bases in between. For the CDR3, the DNA is TGTGCCAGCAGTCTACATCGGCCAAACGAGCAGTACTTC. The encoded protein is CASSLHRPNEQYF.

The chain links TRBV10-1 to TRBJ2-7, with D perhaps matching TRBD2 (6 bases). This CDR3 spans 14 amino acids. CDR1 and CDR2 (germline): WNHNN, SYGVQD (reference sequence). V shed 0 bases and J shed 1 base, with 7 bases lying between them. CDR3 loop: CASSESGGSYEQYF. DNA of the CDR3: TGCGCCAGCAGTGAGTCAGGAGGGTCCTACGAGCAGTACTTC.

This clone showed up just a few times. The chain carries TRBV6-6 and TRBJ1-4, with a possible D match to TRBD1 (5 bases). From germline, CDR1 is MNHNY and CDR2 SVGAGI (reference sequence). This CDR3 region has 14 residues. V was cut by 6 bases and J by 8 bases, with 16 bases left in between. In DNA, the CDR3 is TGTGCCAGCAGCCCCGGGACGGTTCAAGAAAAACTGTTTTTT. This gives the protein CASSPGTVQEKLFF.

This chain joins TRBV19 and TRBJ1-3; 7 bases agree with TRBD1. The CDR3 sequence is 17 residues long. J was trimmed by 2 bases and V by 5 bases; bases with no gene match: 12. Looked up from germline, CDR1 is LNHDA and CDR2 is SQIVND (reference sequence). CDR3 loop: CASSSSGGTRAGNTIYF. In nucleotides, the CDR3 is TGTGCCAGTAGTTCGTCAGGGGGTACCAGGGCTGGAAACACCATATATTTT.

The CDR3 region has the DNA TGTGCCAGCAGCCGTAAATCCCGAGATACGCAGTATTTT. Its translation is CASSRKSRDTQYF. The chain carries TRBV6-2 or TRBV6-3 and TRBJ2-3; D is ambiguous. Germline values: CDR1 MNHEY, CDR2 SVGEGT. The germline V and J ends were trimmed by 6 bases and 5 bases, with 12 bases remaining between them. The CDR3 loop spans 13 amino acids.

The chain carries TRBV5-8 and TRBJ1-5; a possible D gene is TRBD1 (6 bases). Trimming shortened V by 4 bases and J by 3 bases, and 11 bases separated the two germline ends. This CDR3 is built from 14 residues. Looked up from germline, CDR1 is SGHTS and CDR2 is YDEGEE. This CDR3 is CASSKGQSNQPQHF. Here the CDR3 DNA reads TGTGCCAGCAGCAAAGGACAGTCCAATCAGCCCCAGCATTTT.

The genes are TRBV2 and TRBJ1-6; D is undetermined. The V end lost 6 bases, the J end lost 8 bases, and 14 bases lay between the germline ends. Germline assignment: CDR1 SNHLY and CDR2 FYNNEI. There are 14 residues in the CDR3. CDR3 bases: TGTGCCAGCAGATTAGTGGTACTAGATTCACCCCTCCACTTT. Residues: CASRLVVLDSPLHF.

The chain carries TRBV29-1 and TRBJ2-1; D gene ambiguous. V shed 7 bases and J shed 2 bases, with 18 bases lying between them. Germline loops: CDR1 SQVTM, CDR2 ANQGSEA. There are 15 residues in the CDR3. This chain's CDR3 is CSASKPASAYNEQFF. The CDR3 DNA reads as TGCAGCGCCAGTAAACCGGCCAGCGCCTACAATGAGCAGTTCTTC.

The rearrangement uses TRBV9 and TRBJ2-1; 8 nucleotides match TRBD2. The CDR3 is made up of 15 amino acids. The V segment lost 2 bases and the J segment 7 bases; nucleotides outside the gene matches: 8. The germline V gene has CDR1 SGDLS and CDR2 YYNGEE. The CDR3 region has the DNA TGTGCCAGCAGCGTCTCGGGGGGGCCAGGGAATGAGCAGTTCTTC. Amino acids: CASSVSGGPGNEQFF.

A remark on this clone: Other DNA sequences in the same sample also yield this CDR3. V usage is TRBV12-5 and J usage is TRBJ2-2; no definite D call. The CDR3 spans 14 residues. With 1 base removed from V and 1 base from J, the gap between germline ends came to 4 bases. Germline V gives CDR1 LGHNT, CDR2 FRNRAP. CDR3 nucleotides: TGTGCTAGTGGTTTGGGAGGGAACACCGGGGAGCTGTTTTTT. Protein product: CASGLGGNTGELFF.